A selection of T cell receptor beta chains follows, all from one sample in a study of cytomegalovirus exposure and HLA in healthy donors. Clones were read by immunoSEQ multiplex PCR, and TCRdb kept only the in-frame ones, dropping some. The sample holds around 200,000 clones, around 83% seen once. The sample taken for sequencing was PBMCs. These receptors were collected from a girl aged 10 to 17 in good health and CMV-seronegative. Each CDR3 is given with its conserved first and last residue. The order of the fields is D gene, J gene, V gene, clone size, CDR3 protein, CDR3 DNA. D genes are given only for firm matches. The size entry is marked missing in some rows and otherwise reads once, few, many or a size class.

TRBD2 | TRBJ2-3 | TRBV10-3 | NA | CATTGLLAGGADTQYF | TGTGCCACCACAGGTTTACTAGCGGGGGGAGCAGATACGCAGTATTTT
NA | TRBJ1-4 | TRBV28 | NA | CASSLPASNEKLFF | TGTGCCAGCAGTTTGCCCGCGTCTAATGAAAAACTGTTTTTT
TRBD1 | TRBJ2-2 | TRBV19 | NA | CASSSGQAYTGELFF | TGTGCCAGTAGTTCTGGACAGGCCTACACCGGGGAGCTGTTTTTT
TRBD1 | TRBJ1-1 | TRBV29-1 | NA | CSVGQGALWPPEAFF | TGCAGCGTTGGGCAGGGGGCGCTTTGGCCCCCCGAAGCTTTCTTT
NA | TRBJ1-2 | TRBV9 | NA | CASSPPGSGYGYTF | TGTGCCAGCAGCCCCCCGGGGAGCGGCTATGGCTACACCTTC
NA | TRBJ1-1 | TRBV6-5 | NA | CASSYRDMNTEAFF | TGTGCCAGCAGTTACAGGGACATGAACACTGAAGCTTTCTTT
TRBD1 | TRBJ2-7 | TRBV6-1 | NA | CASSKPGQGSYEQYF | TGTGCCAGCAGTAAACCGGGACAGGGCTCCTACGAGCAGTACTTC
TRBD1 | TRBJ2-2 | TRBV5-6 | NA | CASSLPTGGKNTGELFF | TGTGCCAGCAGCTTGCCGACAGGGGGTAAGAACACCGGGGAGCTGTTTTTT
TRBD1 | TRBJ1-2 | TRBV6-5 | NA | CASRDIKDRGGGYTF | TGTGCCAGCAGAGACATTAAGGACAGGGGTGGCGGCTACACCTTC
TRBD1 | TRBJ1-4 | TRBV28 | NA | CASRLTGASQGKLFF | TGTGCCAGCAGGTTAACAGGGGCCTCTCAGGGAAAACTGTTTTTT
TRBD1 | TRBJ2-1 | TRBV4-3 | NA | CASSTGQGDNEQFF | TGCGCCAGCAGCACCGGACAGGGGGACAATGAGCAGTTCTTC
TRBD2 | TRBJ2-2 | TRBV28 | NA | CASRRTSLRSAAGELFF | TGTGCCAGCAGAAGGACTAGTCTTCGATCGGCTGCCGGGGAGCTGTTTTTT
TRBD1 | TRBJ1-5 | TRBV27 | NA | CASSLLGDSSNQPQHF | TGTGCCAGCAGTTTATTGGGGGACAGTAGCAATCAGCCCCAGCATTTT
TRBD2 | TRBJ2-2 | TRBV4-2 | NA | CASSHRLAANTGELFF | TGTGCCAGCAGCCATCGACTAGCGGCGAACACCGGGGAGCTGTTTTTT
NA | TRBJ1-5 | TRBV28 | NA | CASSLGVWNQPQHF | TGTGCCAGCAGTTTGGGAGTCTGGAATCAGCCCCAGCATTTT
NA | TRBJ1-4 | TRBV5-6 | few | CASSSISAGALEKLFF | TGTGCCAGCAGCTCCATTTCGGCAGGGGCCCTTGAAAAACTGTTTTTT
TRBD2 | TRBJ2-1 | TRBV27 | NA | CASSPTGLAGGSYNEQFF | TGTGCCAGCAGTCCAACAGGACTAGCGGGAGGGTCCTACAATGAGCAGTTCTTC
NA | TRBJ2-5 | TRBV28 | NA | CASSLYRSLETETQYF | TGTGCCAGCAGTTTATACAGGTCCCTTGAAACAGAGACCCAGTACTTC
NA | TRBJ1-5 | TRBV2 | once | CASSGGRSNQPQHF | TGTGCCAGCAGTGGAGGCAGAAGCAATCAGCCCCAGCATTTT
TRBD1 | TRBJ1-1 | TRBV7-9 | NA | CASSSRTGRNTEAFF | TGTGCCAGCAGCTCTCGGACAGGGCGGAACACTGAAGCTTTCTTT
NA | TRBJ2-5 | TRBV25-1 | NA | CASSGGSSAGEQYF | TGTGCCAGCAGTGGAGGGAGTTCTGCCGGGGAGCAGTACTTC
NA | TRBJ1-1 | TRBV6-1 | NA | CASTDKGSSEAFF | TGTGCCAGCACCGACAAGGGGTCCTCTGAAGCTTTCTTT
NA | TRBJ1-1 | TRBV7-2 | NA | CASSYSFKPTTEAFF | TGTGCCAGCAGCTATAGCTTTAAACCGACTACTGAAGCTTTCTTT
TRBD2 | TRBJ2-5 | TRBV7-2 | NA | CASSAGTSGGQETQYF | TGTGCCAGCAGCGCCGGGACTAGCGGGGGCCAAGAGACCCAGTACTTC
TRBD1 | TRBJ1-5 | TRBV28 | NA | CASSPGTDSQPQHF | TGTGCCAGCAGCCCAGGGACAGACAGTCAGCCCCAGCATTTT
NA | TRBJ2-3 | TRBV15 | NA | CATSPQADTQYF | TGTGCCACCAGCCCCCAGGCAGATACGCAGTATTTT
TRBD1 | TRBJ1-1 | TRBV28 | few | CASSLGAGRGQAFF | TGTGCCAGCAGTTTAGGAGCTGGCAGGGGGCAAGCTTTCTTT
NA | TRBJ2-3 | TRBV5-8 | NA | CASSLGTPRTDTQYF | TGTGCCAGCAGCTTGGGAACACCCCGCACAGATACGCAGTATTTT
TRBD1 | TRBJ2-7 | TRBV7-9 | few | CASSSDPGTGYEQYF | TGTGCCAGCAGCTCCGACCCCGGGACAGGCTACGAGCAGTACTTC
NA | TRBJ1-4 | TRBV27 | NA | CASQTTGFNEKLFF | TGTGCCAGCCAAACTACAGGGTTTAATGAAAAACTGTTTTTT
NA | TRBJ2-3 | TRBV27 | NA | CASMAPGGHHTQYF | TGTGCCAGCATGGCCCCGGGGGGACACCATACGCAGTATTTT
TRBD1 | TRBJ2-1 | TRBV18 | once | CASSPRSKAGQGYREQFF | TGTGCCAGCTCACCCCGTTCGAAAGCCGGACAGGGCTATCGTGAGCAGTTCTTC
NA | TRBJ2-2 | TRBV18 | few | CASSPLRTGELFF | TGTGCCAGCTCACCACTCAGGACCGGGGAGCTGTTTTTT
NA | TRBJ1-3 | TRBV5-1 | NA | CASSLGTSRNTIYF | TGCGCCAGCAGCTTAGGGACATCTCGAAACACCATATATTTT
NA | TRBJ2-3 | TRBV19 | NA | CASSTQVSWAQYF | TGTGCCAGTAGTACCCAGGTTTCCTGGGCGCAGTATTTT
TRBD2 | TRBJ2-3 | TRBV5-1 | NA | CASSLAGTDTQYF | TGCGCCAGCAGCTTAGCGGGAACAGATACGCAGTATTTT
TRBD1 | TRBJ1-1 | TRBV2 | few | CATGQLNTEAFF | TGTGCCACGGGACAGCTGAACACTGAAGCTTTCTTT
NA | TRBJ1-5 | TRBV5-8 | NA | CASTQFNNQPQHF | TGTGCCAGCACCCAGTTTAACAATCAGCCCCAGCATTTT
TRBD2 | TRBJ2-1 | TRBV7-2 | NA | CASSFQGLALNEQFF | TGTGCCAGCAGCTTCCAGGGACTAGCGTTAAATGAGCAGTTCTTC
NA | TRBJ1-1 | TRBV4-2 | NA | CASSPQGNTEAFF | TGTGCCAGCAGCCCCCAGGGGAACACTGAAGCTTTCTTT
TRBD2 | TRBJ2-1 | TRBV4-1 | NA | CASSPGTSGISYNEQFF | TGCGCCAGCAGCCCCGGGACTAGCGGGATCTCCTACAATGAGCAGTTCTTC
NA | TRBJ2-3 | TRBV19 | NA | CASSSMTASTDTQYF | TGTGCCAGTAGTTCCATGACTGCCAGCACAGATACGCAGTATTTT
TRBD1 | TRBJ1-2 | TRBV7-6 | once | CASSTGGGAYGYTF | TGTGCCAGCAGCACCGGAGGGGGCGCGTATGGCTACACCTTC
NA | TRBJ2-5 | TRBV6-1 | NA | CASRKGVMETQYF | TGTGCCAGCAGGAAGGGGGTTATGGAGACCCAGTACTTC
NA | TRBJ1-1 | TRBV6-1 | NA | CASSQGGYVSGTEAFF | TGTGCCAGCAGTCAAGGTGGTTACGTATCAGGCACTGAAGCTTTCTTT
NA | TRBJ2-5 | TRBV28 | NA | CASSWRAGQKETQYF | TGTGCCAGCAGTTGGAGGGCGGGTCAGAAAGAGACCCAGTACTTC
TRBD2 | TRBJ2-7 | TRBV4-2 | NA | CASSQGGTIYEQYF | TGTGCCAGCAGCCAAGGGGGGACTATCTACGAGCAGTACTTC
TRBD1 | TRBJ1-5 | TRBV6-6 | NA | CASSYGTGGQPQHF | TGTGCCAGCAGTTACGGGACAGGGGGTCAGCCCCAGCATTTT
NA | TRBJ2-1 | TRBV9 | NA | CASSGGVSPENEQFF | TGTGCCAGCAGCGGGGGGGTGTCTCCTGAAAATGAGCAGTTCTTC
NA | TRBJ1-3 | TRBV18 | NA | CASSSQGDTIYF | TGTGCCAGCTCGTCACAGGGTGACACCATATATTTT
TRBD2 | TRBJ2-5 | TRBV28 | NA | CASTFPTSGIETQYF | TGTGCCAGCACCTTTCCGACTAGCGGGATTGAGACCCAGTACTTC
NA | TRBJ1-2 | TRBV28 | NA | CASSADDIGYTF | TGTGCCAGCAGCGCTGATGACATTGGCTACACCTTC
TRBD2 | TRBJ2-4 | TRBV9 | NA | CASSSSGTVAKNIQYF | TGTGCCAGCAGCTCTAGCGGGACGGTAGCCAAAAACATTCAGTACTTC
TRBD2 | TRBJ2-7 | TRBV5-4 | NA | CASSPVLASGYEQYF | TGTGCCAGCAGCCCAGTTCTAGCTAGCGGATACGAGCAGTACTTC
NA | TRBJ1-2 | TRBV28 | NA | CASSFGQYGYTF | TGTGCCAGCAGTTTTGGCCAGTATGGCTACACCTTC
TRBD1 | TRBJ1-5 | TRBV19 | NA | CASSPTTGAGQPQHF | TGTGCCAGTAGCCCGACAACAGGGGCGGGTCAGCCCCAGCATTTT
TRBD1 | TRBJ1-2 | TRBV5-1 | NA | CASGEPGQRIYGYTF | TGCGCCAGCGGTGAGCCGGGACAGAGAATCTATGGCTACACCTTC
NA | TRBJ1-1 | TRBV9 | NA | CASSVFAGPGTEAFF | TGTGCCAGCAGCGTATTTGCGGGGCCGGGCACTGAAGCTTTCTTT
TRBD1 | TRBJ2-7 | TRBV27 | NA | CASSDRDSHYEQYF | TGTGCCAGCAGTGACCGGGACAGTCACTACGAGCAGTACTTC
TRBD2 | TRBJ2-1 | TRBV6-6 | NA | CASSYSTSEYNEQFF | TGTGCCAGCAGTTACTCGACTAGCGAGTACAATGAGCAGTTCTTC